This record concerns one T cell receptor (beta chain) sequence. What it binds is not known. At one end the junction does not follow the germline gene, possibly because of a read error. CD4+CD45RO+CD25- cells were isolated as memory CD4+ T cells. Study-level points and caveats: The TCR gene usage of tumor memory CD4+ T cells clustered together with blood and lymph node memory CD4+ cells and with lymph node naive CD4+ cells.

This CDR3 has 14 amino acids. Germline assignment: CDR1 SGHTA and CDR2 FQGNSA. After constant-region reverse-primer amplification, full-length variable regions underwent semi-nested PCR with Nested Universal Primer A. From the 5' RACE reads, TCRdb called clonotypes with MiXCR, one entry per CDR3 protein. This sample has more than 45,000 distinct CDR3 sequences, with around 26% found just once. This receptor was identified in a female donor with breast cancer. Specimen: tumor-infiltrating memory CD4+ T cells sorted from the breast tumor. Subset meaning: memory CD4+ T cells, CD4+CD45RO+CD25-. V gene TRBV7-2 combines with J gene TRBJ1-2, with 7 bases that match TRBD1. DNA of the CDR3: TGTGCCGGCAGCTTCACAGGGGTTGAGTATGGCTACACCTTC. Translation: CAGSFTGVEYGYTF.